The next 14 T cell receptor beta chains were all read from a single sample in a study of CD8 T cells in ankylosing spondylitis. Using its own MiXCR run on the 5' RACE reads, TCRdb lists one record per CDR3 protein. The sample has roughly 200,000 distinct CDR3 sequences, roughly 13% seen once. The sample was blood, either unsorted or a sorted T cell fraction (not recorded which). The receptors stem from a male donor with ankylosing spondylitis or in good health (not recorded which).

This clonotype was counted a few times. CDR3 bases: TGTGCCAGCGGGAGGGGTTCCTACAATGAGCAGTTCTTC. Amino acids: CASGRGSYNEQFF. The chain couples TRBV12-3 or TRBV12-4 to TRBJ2-1; 7 positions match TRBD2. The V gene end was trimmed by 8 bases and the J gene end by 1 base; junction bases not matched to a gene: 2. The CDR3 is 13 residues long.

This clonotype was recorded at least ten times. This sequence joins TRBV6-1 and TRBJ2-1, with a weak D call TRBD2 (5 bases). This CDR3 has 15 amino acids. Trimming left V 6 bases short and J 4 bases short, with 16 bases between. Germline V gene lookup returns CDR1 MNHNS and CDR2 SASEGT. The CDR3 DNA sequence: TGTGCCAGCAGGCCTTTTAGCGAGTTATACAATGAGCAGTTCTTC. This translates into CASRPFSELYNEQFF.

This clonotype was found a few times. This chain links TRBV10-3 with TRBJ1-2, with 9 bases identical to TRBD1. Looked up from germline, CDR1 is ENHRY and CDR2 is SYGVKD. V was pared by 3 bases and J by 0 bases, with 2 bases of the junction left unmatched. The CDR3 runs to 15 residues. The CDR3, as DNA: TGTGCCATCAGTGAACAGGGGGCCACTAACTATGGCTACACCTTC. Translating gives CAISEQGATNYGYTF.

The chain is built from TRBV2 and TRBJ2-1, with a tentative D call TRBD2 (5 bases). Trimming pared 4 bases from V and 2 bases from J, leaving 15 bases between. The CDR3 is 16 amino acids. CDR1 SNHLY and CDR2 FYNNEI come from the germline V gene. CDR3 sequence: CASSVRVARTYNEQFF. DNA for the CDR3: TGTGCCAGCAGTGTAAGGGTAGCGCGGACCTACAATGAGCAGTTCTTC.

CDR3 sequence reads: CASSRGQGIGELFF. CDR3 bases: TGTGCCAGCAGTAGGGGACAGGGGATCGGGGAGCTGTTTTTT. The chain is built from TRBV2 and TRBJ2-2; 10 bases fit TRBD1. The germline CDR1 and CDR2 sequences are SNHLY and FYNNEI. With 5 bases clipped from V and 7 bases from J, the junction kept 4 bases outside the gene matches. The CDR3 loop spans 14 amino acids.

CDR3 loop: CASGLSGAYIEQYF. The CDR3 DNA is TGTGCTAGTGGTTTATCCGGGGCCTATATCGAGCAGTACTTC. The chain combines TRBV12-5 with TRBJ2-7; the D gene could be TRBD1 or TRBD2 (5 bases each). V was shortened by 3 bases and J by 6 bases, with 15 bases between the two germline ends. Germline V gene data show CDR1 as LGHNT and CDR2 as FRNRAP. The CDR3 is made up of 14 amino acids.

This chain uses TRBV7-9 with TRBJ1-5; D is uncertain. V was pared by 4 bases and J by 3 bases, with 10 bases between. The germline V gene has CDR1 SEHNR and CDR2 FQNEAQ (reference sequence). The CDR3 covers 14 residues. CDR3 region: CASSSEQINQPQHF. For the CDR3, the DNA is TGTGCCAGCAGCTCGGAACAGATCAATCAGCCCCAGCATTTT.

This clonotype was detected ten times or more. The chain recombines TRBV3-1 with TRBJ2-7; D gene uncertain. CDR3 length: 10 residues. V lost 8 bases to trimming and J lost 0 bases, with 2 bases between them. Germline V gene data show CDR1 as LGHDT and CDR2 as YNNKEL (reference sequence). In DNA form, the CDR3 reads TGTGCCAGCCGCTCCTACGAGCAGTACTTC. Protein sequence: CASRSYEQYF.

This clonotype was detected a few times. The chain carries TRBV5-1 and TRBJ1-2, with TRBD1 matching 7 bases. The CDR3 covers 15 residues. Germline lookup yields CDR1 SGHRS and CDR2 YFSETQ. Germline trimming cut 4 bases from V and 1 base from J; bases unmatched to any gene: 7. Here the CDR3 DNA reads TGCGCCAGCAGCCGAGGGACAGACGGTAACTATGGCTACACCTTC. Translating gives CASSRGTDGNYGYTF.

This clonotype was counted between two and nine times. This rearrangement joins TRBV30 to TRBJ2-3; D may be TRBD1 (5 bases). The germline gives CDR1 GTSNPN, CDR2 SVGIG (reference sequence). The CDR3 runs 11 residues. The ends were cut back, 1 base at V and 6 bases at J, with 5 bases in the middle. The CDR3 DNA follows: TGTGCCTGGAGTGAGGGGGATACGCAGTATTTT. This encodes CAWSEGDTQYF.

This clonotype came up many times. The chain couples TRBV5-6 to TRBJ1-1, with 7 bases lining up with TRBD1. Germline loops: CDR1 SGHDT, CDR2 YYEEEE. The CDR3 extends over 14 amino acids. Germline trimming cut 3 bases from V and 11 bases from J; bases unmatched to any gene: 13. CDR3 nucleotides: TGTGCCAGCAGCTGGAACAGGGGCGGAAGGGGGGCTTTCTTT. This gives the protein CASSWNRGGRGAFF.

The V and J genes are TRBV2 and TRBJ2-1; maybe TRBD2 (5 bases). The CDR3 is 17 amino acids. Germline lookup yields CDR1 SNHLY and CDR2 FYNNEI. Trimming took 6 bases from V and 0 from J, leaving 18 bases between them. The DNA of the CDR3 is TGTGCCAGCAGCGCCCAGTTGGAGCGGAGCTCCTACAATGAGCAGTTCTTC. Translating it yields CASSAQLERSSYNEQFF.

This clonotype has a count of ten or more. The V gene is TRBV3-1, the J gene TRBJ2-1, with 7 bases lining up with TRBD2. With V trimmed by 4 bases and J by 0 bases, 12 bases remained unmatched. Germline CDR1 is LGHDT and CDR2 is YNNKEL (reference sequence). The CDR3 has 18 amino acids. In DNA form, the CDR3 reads TGTGCCAGCAGCCCCCATGTAGGGCTAGCGGACTCCTACAATGAGCAGTTCTTC. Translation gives CASSPHVGLADSYNEQFF.

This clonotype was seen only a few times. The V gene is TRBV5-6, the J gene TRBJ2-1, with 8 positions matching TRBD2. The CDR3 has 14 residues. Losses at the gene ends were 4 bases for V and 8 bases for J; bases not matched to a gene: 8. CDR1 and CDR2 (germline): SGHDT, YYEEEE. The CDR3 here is CASSPGLAADEQFF. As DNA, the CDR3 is TGTGCCAGCAGCCCCGGACTAGCAGCAGATGAGCAGTTCTTC.